This T cell receptor beta chain was sequenced during a study of T cells in Graves' hyperthyroidism and ophthalmopathy. Template material for amplifying TCR beta CDR3 regions consisted of RNA transcripts. The primer set for the first-round RT-PCR of the TCR CDR3 was HTBI. In TCRdb, the multiplex PCR reads were re-called with MiXCR into one record per CDR3 protein. This table holds hundreds of thousands of distinct CDR3 sequences, 16% found once. A word on this clonotype: One end of the junction fails to match germline, which may point to a read error.

The germline gives CDR1 DFQATT, CDR2 SNEGSKA (reference sequence). This CDR3 contains 14 residues. The rearrangement uses TRBV20-1 and TRBJ2-5; 7 bases fit TRBD2. The clonotype comes from a young woman with Graves' hyperthyroidism. The sequencing input was blood. CDR3 amino acids: CSASRAGAQETRYF. CDR3 nucleotides: TGCAGTGCTAGTCGCGCGGGAGCACAAGAGACCCGGTACTTC.